A single sample is the source of the 26 T cell receptor beta chains below, sequenced in a study of PD-L1 blockade in urothelial cancer. Assay used: immunoSEQ multiplex PCR; TCRdb lists only in-frame clones, some missing. The sample shows some 51,000 clones, around 88% of them seen only once. The input for sequencing was PBMCs, taken around atezolizumab (anti-PD-L1) treatment. These receptors originate from a man aged 55 to 70 with urothelial cancer.

The genes are TRBV27 and TRBJ1-2; D not certain. Trimming took off 5 bases at V and 2 bases at J, with 15 bases between the two ends. The CDR3 contains 15 residues. Germline CDR1 is MNHEY and CDR2 is SMNVEV (reference sequence). The CDR3: CASSPTPTANYGYTF. Here the CDR3 DNA reads TGTGCCAGCAGTCCAACCCCAACAGCAAACTATGGCTACACCTTC.

The chain combines TRBV11-2 with TRBJ2-1; TRBD2 agrees at 9 bases. V shed 3 bases and J 3 bases; nucleotides not matched to a gene: 6. CDR3 length: 16 amino acids. Germline CDR1 reads SGHAT; CDR2 reads FQNNGV. CDR3 protein: CASSFRAGGDYNEQFF. Here the CDR3 DNA reads TGTGCCAGCAGCTTTCGAGCGGGGGGCGACTACAATGAGCAGTTCTTC.

The chain links TRBV5-1 to TRBJ2-5; 9 positions match TRBD1. CDR3 size: 15 residues. The germline V gene encodes CDR1 SGHRS and CDR2 YFSETQ. Germline trimming cut 0 bases from V and 5 bases from J; bases unmatched to any gene: 5. This CDR3 is CASSLGQGGLETQYF. In DNA form, the CDR3 reads TGCGCCAGCAGCTTGGGACAGGGGGGATTGGAGACCCAGTACTTC.

The chain has TRBV6-5 and TRBJ2-1, with D possibly TRBD2 on 6 matching bases. Trimming cost V 8 bases and J 9 bases, with 17 bases left between them. The germline V gene encodes CDR1 MNHEY and CDR2 SVGAGI. The CDR3 is 13 amino acids. CDR3 region: CASGRTVFSEQFF. DNA for the CDR3: TGTGCCAGCGGGAGGACGGTATTCAGTGAGCAGTTCTTC.

J is TRBJ2-2 and V is TRBV11-2; D is unresolved. Trimming shortened V by 3 bases and J by 6 bases, and 8 bases separated the two germline ends. CDR1 and CDR2 from the germline V gene are SGHAT and FQNNGV. CDR3 length equals 13 residues. The CDR3 nucleotides read TGTGCCAGCAGCTTGACTCCCGCCGGGGAGCTGTTTTTT. This translates into CASSLTPAGELFF.

This chain connects TRBV9 to TRBJ2-1; 7 bases map to TRBD2. Germline V gene lookup returns CDR1 SGDLS and CDR2 YYNGEE. The CDR3 covers 15 residues. The junction had 9 bases not matched to a gene; V was cut back by 0 bases and J by 9 bases. This chain's CDR3 is CASSVGGRGVGEQFF. The CDR3 nucleotides are TGTGCCAGCAGCGTAGGCGGGAGAGGAGTTGGTGAGCAGTTCTTC.

This clone was observed once. V is TRBV11-2 and J is TRBJ2-7, with TRBD2 as a possible D gene (7 bases). Trimming removed 7 bases from V and 0 bases from J, with 16 bases in between. The CDR3 contains 15 residues. CDR1 SGHAT and CDR2 FQNNGV come from the germline V gene. The CDR3 DNA sequence: TGTGCCAGCACCATCCCCGGGGGGCGCTCCTACGAGCAGTACTTC. Translation gives CASTIPGGRSYEQYF.

The count of this clone is one. The chain combines TRBV5-1 with TRBJ1-2, with TRBD1 matching 8 bases. Losses at the gene ends were 0 bases for V and 2 bases for J; bases not matched to a gene: 6. Germline values: CDR1 SGHRS, CDR2 YFSETQ. CDR3 length: 16 amino acids. As DNA, the CDR3 is TGCGCCAGCAGCTTGGTTAGTCAGGGGGCAAACTATGGCTACACCTTC. Amino acids: CASSLVSQGANYGYTF.

This sequence joins TRBV9 and TRBJ2-7; TRBD2 aligns across 8 bases. The V gene's germline CDR1 is SGDLS and CDR2 YYNGEE. V lost 6 bases and J lost 1; bases outside the gene matches: 9. The CDR3 is made up of 15 amino acids. The CDR3 loop is CASNKAGVLSYEQYF. The CDR3 nucleotides read TGTGCCAGCAACAAAGCGGGAGTCCTTTCCTACGAGCAGTACTTC.

This chain links TRBV6-5 with TRBJ2-1, with 9 bases identical to TRBD1. The germline CDR1 and CDR2 sequences are MNHEY and SVGAGI. This CDR3 comprises 11 residues. The V gene end was trimmed by 6 bases and the J gene end by 15 bases; junction bases not matched to a gene: 6. DNA for the CDR3: TGTGCCAGCAGCCTCGGGACAGGGTGGTTCTTC. This encodes CASSLGTGWFF.

V and J are TRBV6-5 and TRBJ2-7; D may be TRBD1 (5 bases). Germline assignment: CDR1 MNHEY and CDR2 SVGAGI. This CDR3 is built from 13 residues. V was shortened by 0 bases and J by 4 bases, with 7 bases between the two germline ends. The chain's CDR3 is CASSYSTEYEQYF. CDR3 sequence (DNA): TGTGCCAGCAGTTACTCGACAGAGTACGAGCAGTACTTC.

The genes are TRBV6-1 and TRBJ1-2, with D hard to call. The CDR3 is 16 residues long. Germline V CDR1 and CDR2: MNHNS, SASEGT. V was clipped by 4 bases and J by 8 bases, with 23 bases between them. CDR3 sequence: CASSGPGRLLSGGYTF. DNA of the CDR3: TGTGCCAGCAGTGGGCCCGGGAGGCTCCTTTCTGGCGGCTACACCTTC.

The CDR3 DNA reads as TGTGCCAGCAGCCTCTACCCTCCCACAGATACGCAGTATTTT. This gives the protein CASSLYPPTDTQYF. This chain joins TRBV14 and TRBJ2-3; no firm D call. This CDR3 is built from 14 residues. V lost 4 bases and J 2 bases, leaving 10 bases between the germline ends. Germline CDR1 reads SGHDN; CDR2 reads FVKESK.

This chain uses TRBV9 with TRBJ2-3; unclear D gene. Trimming took off 2 bases at V and 0 bases at J, with 7 bases between the two ends. In germline, CDR1 is SGDLS, CDR2 YYNGEE. The CDR3 totals 14 residues. CDR3 region: CASSVLASTDTQYF. In nucleotides, the CDR3 is TGTGCCAGCAGCGTCTTAGCTAGCACAGATACGCAGTATTTT.

The chain links TRBV2 to TRBJ2-7; 7 positions agree with TRBD2. J was trimmed by 6 bases and V by 5 bases; bases with no gene match: 10. In germline, CDR1 is SNHLY, CDR2 FYNNEI. CDR3 size: 14 residues. The CDR3 sequence: CASSPDWTSREQYF. DNA for the CDR3: TGTGCCAGCAGTCCCGACTGGACTAGTCGCGAGCAGTACTTC.

V is TRBV27 and J is TRBJ2-5; D perhaps matches TRBD1 (6 bases). The CDR3 has 16 residues. Germline V CDR1 and CDR2: MNHEY, SMNVEV (reference sequence). Trimming stripped 4 bases from V and 0 bases from J, with 15 bases between. For the CDR3, the DNA is TGTGCCAGCAGTTCCCGCAACAGGGTTCACCAAGAGACCCAGTACTTC. It translates to CASSSRNRVHQETQYF.

The chain has TRBV29-1 and TRBJ1-2; tentative D call: TRBD1 (6 bases). The ends were cut back, 4 bases at V and 4 bases at J, with 13 bases in the middle. The CDR3 runs 13 residues. In germline, CDR1 is SQVTM, CDR2 ANQGSEA. Written as DNA, the CDR3 is TGCAGCGTTGGGGTGGCAGGGGCCTATGGCTACACCTTC. This encodes CSVGVAGAYGYTF. Full variable domain (remainder filled in from reference TRBV29-1 and TRBJ1-2): SAVISQKPSRDICQRGTSLTIQCQVDSQVTMMFWYRQQPGQSLTLIATANQGSEATYESGFVIDKFPISRPNLTFSTLTVSNMSPEDSSIYLCSVGVAGAYGYTFGSGTRLTVV.

The rearrangement joins TRBV5-6 to TRBJ2-1; D is unclear. V lost 4 bases to trimming and J lost 0 bases, with 11 bases between them. The germline V gene has CDR1 SGHDT and CDR2 YYEEEE. The CDR3 is made up of 15 amino acids. CDR3 loop: CASSDTPGSYNEQFF. For the CDR3, the DNA is TGTGCCAGCAGCGATACTCCCGGCTCCTACAATGAGCAGTTCTTC.

This clone was counted only a few times. This chain connects TRBV11-3 to TRBJ2-1; maybe TRBD2 (7 bases). With 5 bases removed from V and 7 bases from J, the gap between germline ends came to 18 bases. The V gene's germline CDR1 is SGHNT and CDR2 YENEEA. This CDR3 is built from 15 residues. The CDR3 here is CASSGGASSLNEQFF. The CDR3 bases are TGTGCCAGCAGCGGGGGGGCAAGTAGTTTGAATGAGCAGTTCTTC.

V usage is TRBV28 and J usage is TRBJ1-2; D might be TRBD1 (5 bases). V lost 7 bases to trimming and J lost 4 bases, with 16 bases between them. The V gene's germline CDR1 is MDHEN and CDR2 SYDVKM. The CDR3 has 14 residues. The CDR3 bases are TGTGCCAGCAACGGGGGACGGCCGGTCTATGGCTACACCTTC. Its translation is CASNGGRPVYGYTF.

This chain uses TRBV2 with TRBJ1-5; D may be TRBD1 (5 bases). The germline gives CDR1 SNHLY, CDR2 FYNNEI. The CDR3 has 13 residues. The V end lost 11 bases, the J end lost 3 bases, and 14 bases lay between the germline ends. The chain's CDR3 is CAGTRTVNQPQHF. The CDR3 coding sequence is TGTGCCGGGACTCGGACGGTCAATCAGCCCCAGCATTTT.

The rearrangement links TRBV2 to TRBJ1-2; 7 bases are shared with TRBD1. Germline V lookup: CDR1 SNHLY, CDR2 FYNNEI. V was clipped by 3 bases and J by 8 bases; unmatched bases: 6. CDR3 length: 13 amino acids. CDR3 DNA: TGTGCCAGCAGTGAGACAGGGACTTTAGGCTACACCTTC. This encodes CASSETGTLGYTF.

The chain has TRBV5-1 and TRBJ1-1, with 11 bases aligning to TRBD1. The V and J ends lost 4 bases and 4 bases, in that order; junction bases with no gene match: 9. There are 16 residues in the CDR3. The germline CDR1 and CDR2 sequences are SGHRS and YFSETQ. This CDR3 reads CASSNRTGGGGTEAFF. CDR3 DNA: TGCGCCAGCAGCAACAGGACAGGGGGCGGGGGCACTGAAGCTTTCTTT.

The chain joins TRBV5-1 to TRBJ1-2; 9 bases are a match to TRBD1. Per germline, CDR1 SGHRS and CDR2 YFSETQ. This CDR3 is 14 amino acids long. The V and J ends lost 0 bases and 6 bases, in that order; junction bases with no gene match: 3. The CDR3 loop is CASSLARQGDGYTF. CDR3 nucleotides: TGCGCCAGCAGCTTGGCTCGACAGGGGGATGGCTACACCTTC.

The chain joins TRBV12-5 to TRBJ1-1, with D unclear. There are 13 residues in the CDR3. V was clipped by 6 bases and J by 2 bases, with 10 bases between them. The V gene's germline CDR1 is LGHNT and CDR2 FRNRAP. CDR3 nucleotides: TGTGCTAGTGGCCCCTACAGCAACACTGAAGCTTTCTTT. Translation: CASGPYSNTEAFF.

The chain combines TRBV5-1 with TRBJ1-1; D may be TRBD1 (6 bases). This CDR3 is built from 15 residues. The V end lost 2 bases, the J end lost 1 base, and 12 bases lay between the germline ends. The germline V gene encodes CDR1 SGHRS and CDR2 YFSETQ. The CDR3 nucleotides read TGCGCCAGCAGCTTCTGGACAGATACGAACACTGAAGCTTTCTTT. Its protein is CASSFWTDTNTEAFF.